The clone carrying this TCR beta chain was seen ten or more times. Its antigen is still unknown. Breast cancer patients provided tissue from their axillary draining lymph nodes. These data come from a study of breast tumors, draining lymph nodes, adjacent tissues. V shed 5 bases, J shed 1 base, and the junction held 12 bases outside the gene matches. Germline-derived CDR1 and CDR2 are SEHNR and FQNEAQ (reference sequence). This CDR3 is 19 amino acids long. One entry per CDR3 protein, called by TCRdb with MiXCR from the multiplex PCR reads. The table records around 230,000 distinct CDR3 sequences, about 34% of them present only once. Findings and caveats of the study: Compared with basal-like, luminal-like tumors shared significantly more repertoire with nontumor tissue. Data only fit, rather than demonstrated, lymph node origin of most tumor T cells. Tumor repertoires ranked between lymph nodes and nontumor tissue in diversity, with V and J gene preferences.

The sequence derives from a female donor with breast cancer. Some clones in this sample may be carry-over from other donors' samples. The V and J genes are TRBV7-9 and TRBJ1-5; 12 positions match TRBD1. The sequencing sample was made of axillary lymph node tissue. The CDR3 loop is CASSHWGQGAQESNQPQHF. DNA for the CDR3: TGTGCCAGCAGCCACTGGGGACAGGGGGCTCAAGAGAGCAATCAGCCCCAGCATTTT.